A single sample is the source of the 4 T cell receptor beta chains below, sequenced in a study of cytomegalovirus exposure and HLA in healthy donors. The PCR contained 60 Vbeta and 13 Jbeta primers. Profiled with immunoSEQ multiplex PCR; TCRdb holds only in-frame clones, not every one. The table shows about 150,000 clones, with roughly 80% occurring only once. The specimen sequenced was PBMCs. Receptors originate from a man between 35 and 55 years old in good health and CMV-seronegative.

CDR3 protein: CASSLSGSVNNEQFF. The CDR3 DNA reads TGTGCCAGCAGCCTCAGCGGGAGCGTGAACAATGAGCAGTTCTTC. The V call is TRBV7-2, the J call TRBJ2-1, with 8 bases that match TRBD2. The CDR3 spans 15 residues. From germline, CDR1 is SGHTA and CDR2 FQGNSA. J gave up 5 bases and V 5 bases, and 8 bases lay outside the gene matches.

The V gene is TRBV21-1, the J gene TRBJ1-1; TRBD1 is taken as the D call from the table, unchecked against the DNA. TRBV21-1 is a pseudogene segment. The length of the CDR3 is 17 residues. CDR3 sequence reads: CASSKEGGQGSGTEAFF. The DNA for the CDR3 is TGTGCCAGCAGCAAAGAGGGAGGACAGGGAAGCGGGACTGAAGCTTTCTTT.

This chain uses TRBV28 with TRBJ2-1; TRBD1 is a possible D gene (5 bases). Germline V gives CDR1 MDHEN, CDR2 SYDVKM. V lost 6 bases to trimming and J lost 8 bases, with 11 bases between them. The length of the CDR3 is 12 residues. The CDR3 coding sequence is TGTGCCAGCAGCAGGGATCAGGATGAGCAGTTCTTC. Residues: CASSRDQDEQFF.

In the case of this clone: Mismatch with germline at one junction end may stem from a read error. CDR3: CSSSSEGQTFF. The CDR3 DNA is TGTTCCAGCAGCTCGGAGGGGCAGACTTTCTTT. The chain couples TRBV7-9 to TRBJ1-1; D is perhaps TRBD1 (5 bases). The V gene's germline CDR1 is SEHNR and CDR2 FQNEAQ (reference sequence). CDR3 length: 11 amino acids.